The clone carrying this T cell receptor beta chain was found a few times. Its antigen is currently unknown. This sample stems from a study of neurological immune-mediated disorders. Study-wide background: The 35 or so patients with multiple sclerosis comprised some 30 relapsing-remitting cases and 3 secondary progressive cases.

From the 5' RACE reads, TCRdb called clonotypes with MiXCR, one entry per CDR3 protein. The sample lists fewer than 50,000 distinct CDR3 sequences; approximately 2.4% were seen once. Points from the study as a whole: The most TCR clonal expansion was seen in HTLV-1-associated myelopathy, and the least was seen in multiple sclerosis, which fell below healthy controls. The absence of any CDR3 amino acid sequence shared by expanded clones across subjects suggests that repertoires were private in all groups.

This CDR3 has 11 amino acids. Deletions cut 1 base from V and 16 bases from J, with 11 bases between. The germline V gene encodes CDR1 MNHNY and CDR2 SVGAGI (reference sequence). The sequence derives from a man between 25 and 39 years old with multiple sclerosis. Sequencing was performed on PBMCs. The V and J genes are TRBV6-6 and TRBJ2-4; no definite D call. In nucleotides, the CDR3 is TGTGCCAGCAGTTACTTGAGCAGGTCTTACTTC. Its translation is CASSYLSRSYF.